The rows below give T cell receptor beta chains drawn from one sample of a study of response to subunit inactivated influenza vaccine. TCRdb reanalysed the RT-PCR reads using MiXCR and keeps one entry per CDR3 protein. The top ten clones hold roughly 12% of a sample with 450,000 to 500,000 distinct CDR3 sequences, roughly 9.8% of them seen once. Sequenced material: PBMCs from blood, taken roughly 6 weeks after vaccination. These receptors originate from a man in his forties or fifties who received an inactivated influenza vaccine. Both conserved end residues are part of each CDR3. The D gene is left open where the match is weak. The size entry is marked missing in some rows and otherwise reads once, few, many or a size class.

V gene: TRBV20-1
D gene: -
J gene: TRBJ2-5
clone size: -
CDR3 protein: CSARLGQGRETQYF
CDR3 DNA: TGCAGTGCTAGACTGGGGCAGGGTCGAGAGACCCAGTACTTC

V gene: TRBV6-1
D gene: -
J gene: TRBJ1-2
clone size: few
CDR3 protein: CASSEGGGIDNYGYTF
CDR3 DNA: TGTGCCAGCAGTGAGGGCGGAGGGATCGATAACTATGGCTACACCTTC

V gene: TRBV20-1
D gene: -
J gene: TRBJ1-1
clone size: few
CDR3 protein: CSARDSGGPNTEAFF
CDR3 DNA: TGCAGTGCTAGAGATTCGGGGGGCCCGAACACTGAAGCTTTCTTT

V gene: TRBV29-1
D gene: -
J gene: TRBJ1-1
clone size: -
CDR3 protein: CSVRRLNTEAFF
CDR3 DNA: TGCAGCGTTCGAAGATTGAACACTGAAGCTTTCTTT

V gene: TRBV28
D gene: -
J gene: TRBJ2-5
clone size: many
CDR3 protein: CASSLKLRRGGSQTQYF
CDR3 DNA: TGTGCCAGCAGTTTAAAGCTTCGCAGAGGAGGGTCGCAGACCCAGTACTTC

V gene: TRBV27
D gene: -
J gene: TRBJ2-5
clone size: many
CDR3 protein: CASTFGATQYF
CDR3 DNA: TGTGCCAGCACCTTCGGCGCGACCCAGTACTTC

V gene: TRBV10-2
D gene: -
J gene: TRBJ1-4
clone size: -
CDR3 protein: CASREAPATNEKLFF
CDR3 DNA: TGCGCCAGCAGAGAGGCCCCGGCCACTAATGAAAAACTGTTTTTT

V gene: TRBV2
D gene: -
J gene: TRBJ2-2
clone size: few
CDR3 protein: CASSEPGTGELFF
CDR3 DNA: TGTGCCAGCAGTGAACCAGGCACCGGGGAGCTGTTTTTT

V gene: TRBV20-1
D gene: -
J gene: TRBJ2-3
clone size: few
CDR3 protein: CSARDGGTSTDTQYF
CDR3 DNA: TGCAGTGCTAGAGATGGGGGGACTAGCACAGATACGCAGTATTTT

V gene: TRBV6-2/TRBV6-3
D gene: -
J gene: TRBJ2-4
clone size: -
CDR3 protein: CASSYGGLAKNIQYF
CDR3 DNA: TGTGCCAGCAGTTACGGGGGACTAGCCAAAAACATTCAGTACTTC

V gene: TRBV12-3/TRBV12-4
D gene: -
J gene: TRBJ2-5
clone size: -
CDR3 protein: CASSFRVVGGKETQYF
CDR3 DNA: TGTGCCAGCAGTTTTCGGGTCGTGGGGGGCAAAGAGACCCAGTACTTC

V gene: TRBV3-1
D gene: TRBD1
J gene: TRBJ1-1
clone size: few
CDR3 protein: CASSFWTGRNTEAFF
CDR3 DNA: TGTGCCAGCAGCTTCTGGACAGGACGGAACACTGAAGCTTTCTTT

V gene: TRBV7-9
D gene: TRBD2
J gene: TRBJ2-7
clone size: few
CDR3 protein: CASTTLQLAGKGEQYF
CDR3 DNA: TGTGCCAGCACCACCCTCCAGCTAGCGGGAAAAGGCGAGCAGTACTTC

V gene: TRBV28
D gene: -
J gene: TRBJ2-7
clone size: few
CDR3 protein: CASSTQAVYEQYF
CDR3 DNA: TGTGCCAGCAGTACCCAGGCTGTGTACGAGCAGTACTTC

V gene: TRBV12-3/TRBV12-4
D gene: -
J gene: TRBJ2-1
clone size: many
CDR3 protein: CASSSAAGVNEQFF
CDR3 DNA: TGTGCCAGCAGCTCGGCGGCAGGGGTGAATGAGCAGTTCTTC

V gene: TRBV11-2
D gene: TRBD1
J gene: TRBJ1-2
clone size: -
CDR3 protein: CATDMQGTGYGYTF
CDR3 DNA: TGTGCCACCGACATGCAAGGGACAGGTTATGGCTACACCTTC

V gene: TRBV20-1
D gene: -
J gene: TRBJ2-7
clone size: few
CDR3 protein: CSAAQGSEQYF
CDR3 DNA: TGCAGTGCTGCACAGGGCTCCGAGCAGTACTTC

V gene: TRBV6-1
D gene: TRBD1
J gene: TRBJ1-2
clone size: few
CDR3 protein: CASSTRTGVATF
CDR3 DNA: TGTGCCAGCAGCACGAGGACAGGGGTTGCCACCTTC

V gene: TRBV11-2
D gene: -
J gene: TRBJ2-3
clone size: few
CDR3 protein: CASSFALPSTDTQYF
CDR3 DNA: TGTGCCAGCAGCTTTGCATTACCTAGCACAGATACGCAGTATTTT

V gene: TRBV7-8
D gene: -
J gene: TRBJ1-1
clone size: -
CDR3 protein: CASSSPWDTEAFF
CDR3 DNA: TGTGCCAGCAGCTCCCCATGGGACACTGAAGCTTTCTTT

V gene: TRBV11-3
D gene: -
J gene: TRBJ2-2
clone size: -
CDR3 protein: CASSPRSGELFF
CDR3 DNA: TGTGCCAGCAGCCCCAGATCCGGGGAGCTGTTTTTT

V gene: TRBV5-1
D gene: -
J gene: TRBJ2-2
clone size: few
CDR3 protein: CASTFMTGLTGELFF
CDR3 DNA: TGCGCCAGCACCTTTATGACAGGACTCACCGGGGAGCTGTTTTTT

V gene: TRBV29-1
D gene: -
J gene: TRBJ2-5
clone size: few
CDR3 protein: CSVEVPPIPTQYF
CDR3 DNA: TGCAGCGTTGAGGTGCCTCCGATTCCGACCCAGTACTTC

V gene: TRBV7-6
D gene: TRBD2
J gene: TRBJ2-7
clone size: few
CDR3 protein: CASSLGGGTSYEQYF
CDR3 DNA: TGTGCCAGCAGCTTAGGGGGGGGGACTAGTTACGAGCAGTACTTC

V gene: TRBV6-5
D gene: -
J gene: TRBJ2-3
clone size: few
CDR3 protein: CASSYAGTDTQYF
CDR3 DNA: TGTGCCAGCAGTTACGCCGGGACAGATACGCAGTATTTT

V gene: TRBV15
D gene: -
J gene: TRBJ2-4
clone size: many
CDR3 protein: CATSREGGGLAKNIQYF
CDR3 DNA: TGTGCCACCAGCAGAGAAGGGGGGGGCCTAGCCAAAAACATTCAGTACTTC

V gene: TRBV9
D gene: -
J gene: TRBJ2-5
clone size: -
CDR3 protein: CASSVDEGRSQETQYF
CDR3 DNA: TGTGCCAGCAGCGTAGACGAGGGTAGGAGTCAGGAGACCCAGTACTTC

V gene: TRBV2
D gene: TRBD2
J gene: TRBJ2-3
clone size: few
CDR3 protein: CASSVGRLAGEPDTQYF
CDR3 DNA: TGTGCCAGCAGTGTGGGCAGACTAGCGGGGGAACCAGATACGCAGTATTTT

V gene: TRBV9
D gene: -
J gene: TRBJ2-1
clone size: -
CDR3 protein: CASSVGGRLGNEQFF
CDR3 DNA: TGTGCCAGCAGCGTAGGAGGACGCCTGGGCAATGAGCAGTTCTTC

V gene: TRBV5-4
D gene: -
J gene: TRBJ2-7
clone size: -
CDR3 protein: CASSFAPQGSYEQYF
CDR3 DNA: TGTGCCAGCAGCTTTGCCCCGCAGGGCTCCTACGAGCAGTACTTC

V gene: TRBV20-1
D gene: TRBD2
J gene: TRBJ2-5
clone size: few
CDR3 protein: CSARGTLAVQETQYF
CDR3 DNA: TGCAGTGCTAGAGGCACACTAGCGGTCCAAGAGACCCAGTACTTC

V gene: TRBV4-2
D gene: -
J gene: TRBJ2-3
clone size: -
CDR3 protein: CASSQLATSGTDTQYF
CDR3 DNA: TGTGCCAGCAGCCAACTGGCAACCTCGGGAACAGATACGCAGTATTTT

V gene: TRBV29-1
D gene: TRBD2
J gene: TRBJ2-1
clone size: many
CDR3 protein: CSVGRGLARNNEQFF
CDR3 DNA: TGCAGCGTTGGTAGAGGACTAGCGAGGAACAATGAGCAGTTCTTC

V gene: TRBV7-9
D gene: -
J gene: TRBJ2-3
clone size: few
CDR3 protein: CASSSPGEDTDTQYF
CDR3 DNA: TGTGCCAGCAGCTCACCGGGTGAGGACACAGATACGCAGTATTTT

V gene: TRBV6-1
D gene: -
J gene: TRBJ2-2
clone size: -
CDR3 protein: CASRTANTGELFF
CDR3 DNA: TGTGCCAGCAGGACAGCGAACACCGGGGAGCTGTTTTTT

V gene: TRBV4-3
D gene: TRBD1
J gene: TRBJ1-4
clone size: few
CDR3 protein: CASSQGYRPTGARPNEKLFF
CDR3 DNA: TGCGCCAGCAGCCAGGGTTACCGACCGACAGGGGCGAGACCTAATGAAAAACTGTTTTTT

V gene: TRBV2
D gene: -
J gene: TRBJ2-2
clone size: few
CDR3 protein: CASKRDLTGELFF
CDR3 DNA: TGTGCCAGCAAAAGGGACCTCACCGGGGAGCTGTTTTTT

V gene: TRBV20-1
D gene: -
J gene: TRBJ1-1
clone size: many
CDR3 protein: CSARQGMGGNTEAFF
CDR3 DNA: TGCAGTGCTAGACAGGGTATGGGGGGGAACACTGAAGCTTTCTTT

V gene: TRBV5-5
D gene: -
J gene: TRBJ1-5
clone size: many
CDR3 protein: CASSLGGGGDQPQHF
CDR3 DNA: TGTGCCAGCAGCTTAGGAGGGGGAGGCGATCAGCCCCAGCATTTT

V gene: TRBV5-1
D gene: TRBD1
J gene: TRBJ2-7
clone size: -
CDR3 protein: CASSYTWTGTGSYEQYF
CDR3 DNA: TGCGCCAGCAGCTATACCTGGACCGGGACAGGGTCCTACGAGCAGTACTTC

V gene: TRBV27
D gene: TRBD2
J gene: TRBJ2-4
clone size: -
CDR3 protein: CASSLSSGVSKNIQYF
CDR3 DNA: TGTGCCAGCAGTTTATCAAGCGGGGTCAGCAAAAACATTCAGTACTTC

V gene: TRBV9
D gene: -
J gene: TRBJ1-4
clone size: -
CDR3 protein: CASAPGESEKLFF
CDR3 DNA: TGTGCCAGCGCCCCGGGGGAGAGTGAAAAACTGTTTTTT

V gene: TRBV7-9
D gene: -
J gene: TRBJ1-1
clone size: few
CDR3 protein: CASSRATVNTEAFF
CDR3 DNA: TGTGCCAGCAGTCGCGCGACAGTGAACACTGAAGCTTTCTTT

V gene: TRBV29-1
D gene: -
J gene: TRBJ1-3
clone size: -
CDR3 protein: CSVGGGNSGNTIYF
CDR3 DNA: TGCAGCGTTGGGGGAGGAAACTCTGGAAACACCATATATTTT

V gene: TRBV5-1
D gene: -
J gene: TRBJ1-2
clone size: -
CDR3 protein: CASSSEGFDGYTF
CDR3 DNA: TGCGCCAGCAGCTCTGAGGGGTTCGATGGCTACACCTTC